These T cell receptor beta chains were read from a single sample in a study of beta chain features in type 1 diabetes. Method: immunoSEQ multiplex PCR; TCRdb's copy keeps in-frame clones and lacks some. The sample holds 810,000 or so clones, 15% to 20% seen once. The material sequenced was naive CD4+ T cells from blood. Every receptor here comes from a woman under 30 in good health. The CDR3 runs from the conserved cysteine through the conserved F or W. Fields, in order: V gene, D gene, clone size, J gene, CDR3 DNA, CDR3 protein. A D gene is named only where the DNA matches it firmly. Clone sizes are given selectively: once, few, many, or a class where the clone is expanded.

TRBV5-4	TRBD1	few	TRBJ1-2	TGTGCCAGCAGCTTGATTGCTGACAGGGGAGTCTATGGCTACACCTTC	CASSLIADRGVYGYTF
TRBV28	.	.	TRBJ1-1	TGTGCCAGCAGTCCCACCTTGGACACTGAAGCTTTCTTT	CASSPTLDTEAFF
TRBV19	TRBD2	many	TRBJ2-1	TGTGCCAGTAGCCAGCGGGGGGTCCCCAATGAGCAGTTCTTC	CASSQRGVPNEQFF
TRBV21-1	.	few	TRBJ2-7	TGTGCCAGCGGCGAACCAAATACGGCGGGCGCAGCCTACGAGCAGTACTTC	CASGEPNTAGAAYEQYF
TRBV5-4	TRBD2	few	TRBJ2-3	TGTGCCAGCAGCCGACTAGCGGGAGTCACAGATACGCAGTATTTT	CASSRLAGVTDTQYF
TRBV15	.	few	TRBJ1-1	TGTGCCACCAGCAGAATTGATTATGACAGCACTGAAGCTTTCTTT	CATSRIDYDSTEAFF
TRBV5-1	TRBD2	few	TRBJ2-1	TGCGCCAGCTCCCTGGGGACTACGTACAATGAGCAGTTCTTC	CASSLGTTYNEQFF
TRBV28	TRBD1	few	TRBJ2-5	TGTGCCAGCGAAGGGGACAGGGAAGAGACCCAGTACTTC	CASEGDREETQYF
TRBV11-2	.	few	TRBJ2-5	TGTGCCAGCAGCTTACTAGCACAAGAGACCCAGTACTTC	CASSLLAQETQYF
TRBV10-3	TRBD1	.	TRBJ1-1	TGTGCCATCAGTGAATCGGGGACAGCGAACACTGAAGCTTTCTTT	CAISESGTANTEAFF
TRBV6-5	.	few	TRBJ1-1	TGTGCCAGCAGGATCTCGGTGGGGAACACTGAAGCTTTCTTT	CASRISVGNTEAFF
TRBV10-3	.	many	TRBJ2-1	TGTGCCATCAGAGCAGATAAGGGTACCAATGAGCAGTTCTTC	CAIRADKGTNEQFF
TRBV27	TRBD2	.	TRBJ2-1	TGTGCCAGCAGCTCAACCGGGACTAGCGGGACCCTCTACTTCTTC	CASSSTGTSGTLYFF
TRBV2	.	.	TRBJ2-2	TGTGCCAGCAGCCTCCGACAGGCCACCGGGGAGCTGTTTTTT	CASSLRQATGELFF
TRBV5-6	TRBD2	.	TRBJ2-5	TGTGCCAGCAGCCCCCCTAGCGGGAGGCTCCAAGAGACCCAGTACTTC	CASSPPSGRLQETQYF
TRBV6-1	.	.	TRBJ1-5	TGTGCCAGCAGTGAAGGGGCCCGGAGGATTCGAGCGTGGCCCCAGCATTTT	CASSEGARRIRAWPQHF
TRBV19	TRBD2	few	TRBJ2-7	TGTGCCAGTAGTATAAGCCCTCCCGGGGCTAGCGGGAGGTTCGACGAGCAGTACTTC	CASSISPPGASGRFDEQYF
TRBV15	.	few	TRBJ2-1	TGTGCCACCAGCGCCGGGACTTCCAGCGCCTACAATGAGCAGTTCTTC	CATSAGTSSAYNEQFF
TRBV7-9	TRBD2	.	TRBJ2-3	TGTGCCAGCAGCCGCGGGACTAGCGGGATTTTCACAGATACGCAGTATTTT	CASSRGTSGIFTDTQYF
TRBV9	.	.	TRBJ2-7	TGTGCCAGCAGCGTAGCTACTGTCCTCACGAGGCCCTACGAGCAGTACTTC	CASSVATVLTRPYEQYF
TRBV10-3	.	few	TRBJ2-7	TGTGCCATCAGGGCCGGGACTGAGCAGTACTTC	CAIRAGTEQYF
TRBV29-1	TRBD1	.	TRBJ2-5	TGCAGCGTTGTAGGACAGGCCGAGACCCAGTACTTC	CSVVGQAETQYF
TRBV7-8	TRBD2	.	TRBJ2-7	TGTGCCAGCAGCTTGGGCGGGGGGCCCTACGAGCAGTACTTC	CASSLGGGPYEQYF
TRBV19	.	.	TRBJ2-7	TGTGCCAGCAGACTGGGGCCGGGTGAGCAGTACTTC	CASRLGPGEQYF
TRBV5-6	.	few	TRBJ2-5	TGTGCCAGCAGCTTGGGGCGGGAGACCCAGTACTTC	CASSLGRETQYF
TRBV29-1	.	.	TRBJ2-5	TGCAGCGTTGGCCCAGGGCAAGAGACCCAGTACTTC	CSVGPGQETQYF
TRBV7-9	.	.	TRBJ2-1	TGTGCCAGCGGTCAGGGAAATGAGCAGTTCTTC	CASGQGNEQFF
TRBV7-9	.	.	TRBJ2-1	TGTGCCAGCAGCTTAGATCCACGGGACCACTACAATGAGCAGTTCTTC	CASSLDPRDHYNEQFF
TRBV28	.	few	TRBJ2-7	TGTGCCAGCATCCCCACCCCGGGCTCCGAGCAGTACTTC	CASIPTPGSEQYF
TRBV7-2	TRBD2	.	TRBJ2-1	TGTGCCAGCAGCCTCCTAGCGGGGCAGTTCTTC	CASSLLAGQFF
TRBV6-6	.	.	TRBJ1-5	TGTGCCAGCAGGGACAAGCTCAATCAGCCCCAGCATTTT	CASRDKLNQPQHF
TRBV7-8	TRBD1	few	TRBJ2-1	TGTGCCAGCAGCTTAGACAGGGGCGATGAGCAGTTCTTC	CASSLDRGDEQFF
TRBV5-4	TRBD1	.	TRBJ1-2	TGTGCCAGCAGCTGGGAGGGACAGGGAAACTATGGCTACACCTTC	CASSWEGQGNYGYTF
TRBV6-5	.	few	TRBJ1-1	TGTGCCAGCAGTTATCGGTGGGGGTCTCAGAACACTGAAGCTTTCTTT	CASSYRWGSQNTEAFF
TRBV5-1	TRBD1	.	TRBJ2-5	TGCGCCAGCAGCGCTCGCCGGGACAGAGAGACCCAGTACTTC	CASSARRDRETQYF
TRBV12-5	.	.	TRBJ1-1	TGTGCTAGTGGTTTGGTACCTCCCCACAGAGGAAATGAAGCTTTCTTT	CASGLVPPHRGNEAFF
TRBV9	TRBD2	.	TRBJ2-3	TGTGCCAGCAGCGTGTACGGAGCGGGAGCGGGGGCCACAGATACGCAGTATTTT	CASSVYGAGAGATDTQYF
TRBV5-4	TRBD1	.	TRBJ1-5	TGTGCCAGCAGCTCGGACAGGGGAAGTCAGCCCCAGCATTTT	CASSSDRGSQPQHF
TRBV19	TRBD1	.	TRBJ2-7	TGTGCCAGTAGTATTTTGGACAGGGTTCACGAGCAGTACTTC	CASSILDRVHEQYF
TRBV7-7	.	.	TRBJ2-2	TGTGCTAGCAGCTTAGGACAGAACACCGGGGAGCTGTTTTTT	CASSLGQNTGELFF
TRBV5-1	.	.	TRBJ2-1	TGCGCCAGCAGCTTGGGTAGCGGATATAACAATGAGCAGTTCTTC	CASSLGSGYNNEQFF
TRBV27	.	few	TRBJ2-1	TGTGCCAGCAGTTCGGGACCCCCGGGTGAGCAGTTCTTC	CASSSGPPGEQFF
TRBV27	TRBD1	few	TRBJ1-1	TGTGCCAACGCGACAGGGATGGACACTGAAGCTTTCTTT	CANATGMDTEAFF
TRBV6-1	.	.	TRBJ1-1	TGTGCCAGCAGTGAAAGAGTGGACACTGAAGCTTTCTTT	CASSERVDTEAFF
TRBV11-1	.	.	TRBJ2-5	TGTGCCAGCAGCTTAGCAGCACACCAAGAGACCCAGTACTTC	CASSLAAHQETQYF
TRBV28	.	.	TRBJ2-7	TGTGCCAGCAGTTTTGGGACCTACGAGCAGTACTTC	CASSFGTYEQYF
TRBV19	.	.	TRBJ2-7	TGTGCCAGTAGTATAGACCGATTAACATACGAGCAGTACTTC	CASSIDRLTYEQYF